Following are 11 T cell receptor beta chains from one sample sequenced in a study of cytomegalovirus exposure and HLA in healthy donors. The PCR contained 60 Vbeta and 13 Jbeta primers. Clones were read by immunoSEQ multiplex PCR, and TCRdb kept only the in-frame ones, dropping some. This sample carries about 130,000 clones, 84% of them seen once, and the ten largest clones take approximately 2.5%. Material: PBMCs. These receptors all come from a man in his forties or fifties in good health and CMV-seronegative.

This rearrangement joins TRBV6-1 to TRBJ2-7, with 8 bases identical to TRBD2. V shed 3 bases, J shed 3 bases, and the junction held 10 bases outside the gene matches. From germline, CDR1 is MNHNS and CDR2 SASEGT. The CDR3 has 16 amino acids. The CDR3 spells CASSDGGTRWVYEQYF. CDR3 DNA: TGTGCCAGCAGTGACGGGGGGACTAGATGGGTCTACGAGCAGTACTTC.

J is TRBJ2-5 and V is TRBV4-3; 7 bases are shared with TRBD1. The CDR3 is 15 residues long. The junction had 8 bases not matched to a gene; V was cut back by 2 bases and J by 5 bases. Germline V lookup: CDR1 LGHNA, CDR2 YSLEER. The CDR3 DNA follows: TGCGCCAGCAGCCAAACGACAGGGAAGGGGGAGACCCAGTACTTC. Translation gives CASSQTTGKGETQYF.

This clone was recorded only once. This rearrangement joins TRBV20-1 to TRBJ2-7; maybe TRBD2 (5 bases). Trimming stripped 3 bases from V and 6 bases from J, with 9 bases between. This CDR3 has 11 amino acids. Germline CDR1 is DFQATT and CDR2 is SNEGSKA (reference sequence). CDR3: CSARSAGEQYF. In nucleotides, the CDR3 is TGCAGTGCTAGGAGTGCGGGCGAGCAGTACTTC.

V gene TRBV6-5 combines with J gene TRBJ2-1, with 9 bases matching TRBD2. CDR3 length: 14 amino acids. The germline gives CDR1 MNHEY, CDR2 SVGAGI. Trimming at V came to 4 bases and at J to 5 bases, leaving 3 bases not matched to a gene. The CDR3 reads CASSWTSADNEQFF. The CDR3 nucleotides read TGTGCCAGCAGTTGGACTAGCGCTGACAATGAGCAGTTCTTC.

The genes are TRBV5-8 and TRBJ1-1, with 8 bases identical to TRBD1. Germline V gene lookup returns CDR1 SGHTS and CDR2 YDEGEE. This CDR3 is 15 amino acids long. Germline trimming cut 2 bases from V and 6 bases from J; bases unmatched to any gene: 9. DNA for the CDR3: TGTGCCAGCAGCTTCCAAAGACAGGGGAAGCCTGAAGCTTTCTTT. Its protein product is CASSFQRQGKPEAFF.

The J gene is TRBJ1-1, the V gene TRBV6-5; TRBD1 aligns across 7 bases. V shed 0 bases, J shed 4 bases, and the junction held 2 bases outside the gene matches. The CDR3 spans 14 residues. Germline-derived CDR1 and CDR2 are MNHEY and SVGAGI. Here the CDR3 DNA reads TGTGCCAGCAGTTACTCGGCAGGGGGCACTGAAGCTTTCTTT. The encoded protein is CASSYSAGGTEAFF.

V and J are TRBV5-4 and TRBJ1-6; possibly TRBD1 for D (5 bases). The CDR3 runs to 16 residues. The V end lost 4 bases, the J end lost 8 bases, and 19 bases lay between the germline ends. Germline V gene sequence: CDR1 SGHNT, CDR2 YYREEE (reference sequence). The CDR3 loop is CASSRGNQGVDSPLHF. The DNA of the CDR3 is TGTGCCAGCAGCCGTGGGAATCAGGGTGTGGATTCACCCCTCCACTTT.

This chain uses TRBV4-3 with TRBJ2-4; TRBD2 matches 11 bases. V dropped 6 bases and J dropped 8; count of bases not matched to a gene: 12. CDR3 length equals 16 residues. Germline CDR1 LGHNA, CDR2 YSLEER. The CDR3 reads CASSGGASGGLDIQYF. The CDR3 nucleotides read TGCGCCAGCAGTGGGGGCGCTAGCGGGGGGTTGGACATTCAGTACTTC.

The V and J genes are TRBV11-3 and TRBJ2-7, with D perhaps matching TRBD1 (6 bases). Germline assignment: CDR1 SGHNT and CDR2 YENEEA. Trimming pared 5 bases from V and 1 base from J, leaving 21 bases between. CDR3 size: 17 residues. The CDR3 reads CASSVDLPGQRSYEQYF. CDR3 nucleotide sequence: TGTGCCAGCAGCGTCGACCTTCCGGGACAAAGATCCTACGAGCAGTACTTC.

This chain uses TRBV5-4 with TRBJ1-1; D is perhaps TRBD1 (5 bases). Trimming stripped 4 bases from V and 1 base from J, with 17 bases between. Germline V gives CDR1 SGHNT, CDR2 YYREEE (reference sequence). There are 16 residues in the CDR3. The CDR3 DNA is TGTGCCAGCAGCCCGTCCGGCGGGGACTCGAACACTGAAGCTTTCTTT. Translation: CASSPSGGDSNTEAFF.

The genes are TRBV4-1 and TRBJ1-5, with a possible D match to TRBD1 (6 bases). The length of the CDR3 is 14 residues. V was pared by 1 base and J by 6 bases, with 10 bases between. Looked up from germline, CDR1 is MGHRA and CDR2 is YSYEKL. CDR3 DNA sequence: TGCGCCAGCAGCCAAGTAGGGGGTATTCAGCCCCAGCATTTT. Its translation: CASSQVGGIQPQHF.